The rows below give T cell receptor beta chains drawn from one sample of a study of patients and donors after allogeneic stem cell transplantation. Each CDR3 protein is one row after TCRdb ran MiXCR on the RT-PCR reads. The sample yields about 960,000 distinct CDR3 sequences, roughly 18% seen once. What was sequenced was blood, either unsorted or a sorted T cell fraction (not recorded which). The receptors shown here come from a human donor who was either an allogeneic HSCT recipient or a stem cell or donor lymphocyte infusion donor (not recorded which). It is not recorded whose cells these are; they may come from a transplant donor. CDR3s include the opening cysteine and the closing phenylalanine or tryptophan. The order of the fields is clone size, J gene, V gene, D gene, CDR3 length, CDR3 protein, CDR3 DNA. The D gene is left open where the match is weak. The size entry is marked missing in some rows and otherwise reads once, few, many or a size class.

size: .; J: TRBJ1-3; V: TRBV11-3; D: .; length: 15; CDR3: CASSLTGNAGNTIYF; DNA: TGTGCCAGCAGCTTAACAGGGAACGCTGGAAACACCATATATTTT
size: .; J: TRBJ2-5; V: TRBV12-3/TRBV12-4; D: .; length: 14; CDR3: CASSSRAPGETQYF; DNA: TGTGCCAGCAGTTCCCGGGCCCCGGGGGAGACCCAGTACTTC
size: .; J: TRBJ1-4; V: TRBV5-1; D: .; length: 16; CDR3: CASSLSGRIGNEKLFF; DNA: TGCGCCAGCAGCCTTTCCGGCAGGATCGGGAATGAAAAACTGTTTTTT
size: .; J: TRBJ2-7; V: TRBV4-1; D: TRBD2; length: 15; CDR3: CASSQGLAEVYEQYF; DNA: TGCGCCAGCAGCCAAGGACTAGCGGAAGTCTACGAGCAGTACTTC
size: .; J: TRBJ2-5; V: TRBV5-1; D: TRBD2; length: 14; CDR3: CASSLGGAQETQYF; DNA: TGTGCCAGCAGCCTCGGGGGGGCCCAAGAGACCCAGTACTTC
size: many; J: TRBJ2-5; V: TRBV29-1; D: .; length: 12; CDR3: CSAAGSQETQYF; DNA: TGCAGCGCCGCGGGTAGCCAAGAGACCCAGTACTTC
size: few; J: TRBJ2-7; V: TRBV27; D: .; length: 14; CDR3: CASRPTGKTYEQYF; DNA: TGTGCCTCCCGACCCACAGGGAAAACCTACGAGCAGTACTTC
size: .; J: TRBJ2-7; V: TRBV20-1; D: .; length: 15; CDR3: CSALRLGASSYEQYF; DNA: TGCAGTGCTCTGCGGTTGGGGGCGAGCTCCTACGAGCAGTACTTC
size: .; J: TRBJ2-7; V: TRBV5-1; D: .; length: 13; CDR3: CASSPAPGYEQYF; DNA: TGCGCCAGCAGCCCGGCCCCAGGGTACGAGCAGTACTTC
size: .; J: TRBJ1-6; V: TRBV2; D: .; length: 16; CDR3: CASSGFGSAYNSPLHF; DNA: TGTGCCAGCAGTGGATTCGGGAGCGCCTATAATTCACCCCTCCACTTT
size: .; J: TRBJ2-6; V: TRBV6-1; D: .; length: 15; CDR3: CASSRRLSGANVLTF; DNA: TGTGCCAGCAGTAGACGGCTCTCTGGGGCCAACGTCCTGACTTTC
size: few; J: TRBJ2-1; V: TRBV7-8; D: TRBD1; length: 15; CDR3: CASSAGRGQVNEQFF; DNA: TGTGCCAGCAGCGCAGGCAGGGGGCAGGTCAATGAGCAGTTCTTC
size: .; J: TRBJ1-4; V: TRBV11-2; D: .; length: 17; CDR3: CASSPYPPSVRDEKLFF; DNA: TGTGCCAGCAGCCCCTACCCACCCTCCGTGAGGGATGAAAAACTGTTTTTT
size: few; J: TRBJ2-4; V: TRBV18; D: .; length: 15; CDR3: CASSPLEEAKNIQYF; DNA: TGTGCCAGCTCACCACTGGAGGAGGCCAAAAACATTCAGTACTTC
size: few; J: TRBJ2-7; V: TRBV24-1; D: TRBD1; length: 17; CDR3: CATSPQYSGTATYEQYF; DNA: TGTGCCACCAGTCCCCAATATTCCGGGACAGCGACGTACGAGCAGTACTTC
size: .; J: TRBJ2-7; V: TRBV27; D: TRBD2; length: 15; CDR3: CATGRGGGLFHEQYF; DNA: TGTGCCACCGGCCGGGGGGGAGGATTGTTCCACGAGCAGTACTTC
size: .; J: TRBJ2-7; V: TRBV4-2; D: .; length: 16; CDR3: CASSQGLNALSYEQYF; DNA: TGTGCCAGCAGCCAAGGACTGAATGCCTTGTCCTACGAGCAGTACTTC
size: once; J: TRBJ1-1; V: TRBV7-2; D: .; length: 15; CDR3: CASSPQLVLNTEAFF; DNA: TGTGCCAGCAGCCCCCAGCTAGTTCTGAACACTGAAGCTTTCTTT
size: .; J: TRBJ2-7; V: TRBV7-2; D: .; length: 16; CDR3: CASSLNHGEFSYEQYF; DNA: TGTGCCAGCAGCTTAAATCACGGGGAGTTCTCCTACGAGCAGTACTTC
size: .; J: TRBJ2-1; V: TRBV18; D: TRBD1; length: 14; CDR3: CASSTLGQADEQFF; DNA: TGTGCCAGCTCAACACTAGGACAGGCCGATGAGCAGTTCTTC
size: .; J: TRBJ2-1; V: TRBV20-1; D: .; length: 14; CDR3: CSARDLIIYNEQFF; DNA: TGCAGTGCTAGAGATTTGATAATTTACAATGAGCAGTTCTTC
size: few; J: TRBJ2-4; V: TRBV6-5; D: TRBD1; length: 16; CDR3: CASSSPKTGGPQVQYF; DNA: TGTGCCAGCAGTTCCCCTAAGACAGGGGGACCCCAGGTTCAGTACTTC
size: few; J: TRBJ1-2; V: TRBV30; D: .; length: 13; CDR3: CAWVRTDNYGYTF; DNA: TGTGCCTGGGTTCGGACAGACAACTATGGCTACACCTTC
size: once; J: TRBJ1-1; V: TRBV20-1; D: .; length: 16; CDR3: CSARGVDRRHPTEAFF; DNA: TGCAGTGCTCGTGGGGTAGACAGGCGCCACCCCACTGAAGCTTTCTTT